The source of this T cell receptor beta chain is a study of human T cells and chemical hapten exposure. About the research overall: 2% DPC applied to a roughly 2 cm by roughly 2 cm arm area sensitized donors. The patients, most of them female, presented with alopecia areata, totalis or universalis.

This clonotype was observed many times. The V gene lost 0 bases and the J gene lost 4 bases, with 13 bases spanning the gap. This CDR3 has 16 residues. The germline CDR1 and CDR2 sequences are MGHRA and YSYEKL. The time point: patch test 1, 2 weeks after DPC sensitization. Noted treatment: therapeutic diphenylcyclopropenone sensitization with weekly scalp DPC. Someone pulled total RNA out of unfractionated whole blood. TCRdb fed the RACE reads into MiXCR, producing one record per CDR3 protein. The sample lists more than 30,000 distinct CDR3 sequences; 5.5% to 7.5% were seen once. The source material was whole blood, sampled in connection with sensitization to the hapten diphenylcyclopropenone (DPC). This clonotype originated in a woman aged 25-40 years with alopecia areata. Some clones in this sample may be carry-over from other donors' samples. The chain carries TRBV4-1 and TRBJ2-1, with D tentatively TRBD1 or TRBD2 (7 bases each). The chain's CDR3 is CASSQDSGGGYNEQFF. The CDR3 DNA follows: TGCGCCAGCAGCCAAGATTCAGGGGGGGGTTACAATGAGCAGTTCTTC.